These 14 T cell receptor beta chains were sequenced from one sample in a study of T cell repertoires in cytomegalovirus infection. TCRdb independently ran MiXCR on the reads; one entry per CDR3 protein. The sample records 700,000 to 850,000 distinct CDR3 sequences, approximately 29% being singletons. What these receptors recognize is not known. The sequencing here drew on cultured CD8+ T cells from PBMCs, taken from culture after CMV antigen stimulation. The receptors stem from a human donor in good health (CMV status not recorded). Some clones in this sample may be carry-over from other donors' samples.

The sample holds a few counts of this clonotype. The chain employs TRBV9 and TRBJ2-6, with 8 bases that match TRBD1. Germline V gene lookup returns CDR1 SGDLS and CDR2 YYNGEE. After removal of 0 bases from V and 0 bases from J, the junction contained 11 bases not matched to a gene. CDR3 length equals 20 residues. CDR3 bases: TGTGCCAGCAGCGTAGCTGGAGATCAGGGGGCGCGCTCTGGGGCCAACGTCCTGACTTTC. Translation: CASSVAGDQGARSGANVLTF. Supplemented by reference TRBV9 and TRBJ2-6, the full variable domain reads DSGVTQTPKHLITATGQRVTLRCSPRSGDLSVYWYQQSLDQGLQFLIQYYNGEERAKGNILERFSAQQFPDLHSELNLSSLELGDSALYFCASSVAGDQGARSGANVLTFGAGSRLTVL.

This clonotype is termed medium-sized. The rearrangement uses TRBV19 and TRBJ1-5; TRBD1 is a possible D gene (5 bases). Germline CDR1 LNHDA, CDR2 SQIVND (reference sequence). Trimming stripped 5 bases from V and 5 bases from J, with 19 bases between. The CDR3 spans 16 residues. Written as DNA, the CDR3 is TGTGCCAGTAGTTTCCGGCGGACCCTGGGGGATCAGCCCCAGCATTTT. Amino acid sequence: CASSFRRTLGDQPQHF. Together with reference TRBV19 and TRBJ1-5, the CDR3 gives the full variable domain: DGGITQSPKYLFRKEGQNVTLSCEQNLNHDAMYWYRQDPGQGLRLIYYSQIVNDFQKGDIAEGYSVSREKKESFPLTVTSAQKNPTAFYLCASSFRRTLGDQPQHFGDGTRLSIL.

V and J are TRBV6-5 and TRBJ2-3, with 9 bases that match TRBD2. In germline, CDR1 is MNHEY, CDR2 SVGAGI. This CDR3 region has 16 residues. J lost 5 bases, V lost 2 bases, and 8 bases had no gene match. CDR3 sequence (DNA): TGTGCCAGCAGTTACGTGGCGGGGGGGCTTGGAGATACGCAGTATTTT. Protein: CASSYVAGGLGDTQYF.

The chain links TRBV28 to TRBJ2-2; possible D gene TRBD2, 5 bases. V lost 3 bases and J 4 bases, leaving 12 bases between the germline ends. Germline assignment: CDR1 MDHEN and CDR2 SYDVKM. The CDR3 consists of 15 residues. This chain's CDR3 is CASSFNQDFTGELFF. The DNA of the CDR3 is TGTGCCAGCAGTTTTAATCAGGACTTCACCGGGGAGCTGTTTTTT.

The rearrangement joins TRBV27 to TRBJ1-2; 12 nucleotides agree with TRBD1. CDR3 length equals 15 residues. CDR1 and CDR2 from the germline V gene are MNHEY and SMNVEV (reference sequence). The trim removed 5 bases at V and 4 bases at J, leaving 5 bases unmatched. CDR3 nucleotide sequence: TGTGCCAGCAGTCCCGGGACAGGGGGCGTCTATGGCTACACCTTC. Translating it yields CASSPGTGGVYGYTF.

This clonotype was picked up a small number of times. The CDR3 sequence: CASFRDTLSGANVLTF. The CDR3 DNA sequence: TGTGCCAGTTTCCGGGACACACTCTCTGGGGCCAACGTCCTGACTTTC. V gene TRBV5-8 combines with J gene TRBJ2-6, with D perhaps matching TRBD1 (6 bases). Germline CDR1 and CDR2: SGHTS and YDEGEE. The CDR3 sequence is 16 residues long. The ends were cut back, 8 bases at V and 0 bases at J, with 15 bases in the middle.

The chain couples TRBV4-3 to TRBJ2-3, with TRBD1 identical over 11 bases. J lost 0 bases, V lost 2 bases, and 10 bases had no gene match. CDR1 LGHNA and CDR2 YSLEER come from the germline V gene. This CDR3 is 19 amino acids long. The CDR3 DNA reads as TGCGCCAGCAGCCAATATCGCGGGACAGGGGGAGATAGCACAGATACGCAGTATTTT. It encodes CASSQYRGTGGDSTDTQYF.

The chain uses TRBV20-1 and TRBJ2-7; D unresolved. The germline V and J ends were trimmed by 0 bases and 3 bases, with 6 bases remaining between them. The CDR3 runs to 12 residues. CDR1 and CDR2 (germline): DFQATT, SNEGSKA (reference sequence). As DNA, the CDR3 is TGCAGTGCTAGAGATGGCCTCTACGAGCAGTACGTC. Translation: CSARDGLYEQYV.

This rearrangement joins TRBV27 to TRBJ2-3; 7 bases fit TRBD1. This CDR3 is 17 amino acids long. Germline V gene data show CDR1 as MNHEY and CDR2 as SMNVEV (reference sequence). V shed 6 bases, J shed 2 bases, and the junction held 14 bases outside the gene matches. The DNA for the CDR3 is TGTGCCAGCAGCCCGAATTCCGGGACAGCCACCACAGATACGCAGTATTTT. Protein sequence: CASSPNSGTATTDTQYF.

This clonotype showed up just a few times. The V gene is TRBV7-6, the J gene TRBJ1-2, with D hard to call. The V and J ends lost 2 bases and 8 bases respectively, with 15 bases between them. The CDR3 has 14 amino acids. Germline CDR1 and CDR2: SGHVS and FNYEAQ. The CDR3 bases are TGTGCCAGCAGCTTATCGGCGGAAGTTAAGGGCTACACCTTC. Encoded protein: CASSLSAEVKGYTF.

V usage is TRBV4-1 and J usage is TRBJ2-7, with TRBD1 matching over 8 bases. The junction had 5 bases not matched to a gene; V was cut back by 1 base and J by 0 bases. CDR3 length equals 16 residues. CDR1 and CDR2 from the germline V gene are MGHRA and YSYEKL. CDR3 nucleotide sequence: TGCGCCAGCAGCCAAGGGACAGGGCTAAGCTCCTACGAGCAGTACGTC. Its protein product is CASSQGTGLSSYEQYV.

As concerns this clonotype: At one boundary the junction diverges from the germline segment, which might be a read error. This chain links TRBV7-9 with TRBJ2-4, with D possibly TRBD1 on 5 matching bases. This CDR3 has 11 amino acids. Germline V gene sequence: CDR1 SEHNR, CDR2 FQNEAQ (reference sequence). The CDR3 region is CASFLRGRVDF. CDR3 bases: TGTGCCAGTTTTCTAAGGGGAAGGGTCGACTTC.

V gene TRBV7-6 combines with J gene TRBJ2-7, with D possibly TRBD2 on 7 matching bases. The CDR3 consists of 13 residues. The V end was cut by 5 bases, the J end by 6 bases, with 14 bases between. The V gene's germline CDR1 is SGHVS and CDR2 FNYEAQ. The CDR3: CASSPGGASEQYV. The CDR3 DNA sequence: TGTGCCAGCAGCCCTGGGGGGGCTAGCGAGCAGTACGTC.

The chain employs TRBV5-1 and TRBJ1-2; D ambiguous. V was cut by 1 base and J by 4 bases, with 20 bases left in between. This CDR3 is built from 17 residues. Germline V lookup: CDR1 SGHRS, CDR2 YFSETQ. CDR3 sequence: CASSLPKSDRASYGYTF. The CDR3, as DNA: TGCGCCAGCAGCTTGCCGAAGTCGGATAGGGCATCCTATGGCTACACCTTC.